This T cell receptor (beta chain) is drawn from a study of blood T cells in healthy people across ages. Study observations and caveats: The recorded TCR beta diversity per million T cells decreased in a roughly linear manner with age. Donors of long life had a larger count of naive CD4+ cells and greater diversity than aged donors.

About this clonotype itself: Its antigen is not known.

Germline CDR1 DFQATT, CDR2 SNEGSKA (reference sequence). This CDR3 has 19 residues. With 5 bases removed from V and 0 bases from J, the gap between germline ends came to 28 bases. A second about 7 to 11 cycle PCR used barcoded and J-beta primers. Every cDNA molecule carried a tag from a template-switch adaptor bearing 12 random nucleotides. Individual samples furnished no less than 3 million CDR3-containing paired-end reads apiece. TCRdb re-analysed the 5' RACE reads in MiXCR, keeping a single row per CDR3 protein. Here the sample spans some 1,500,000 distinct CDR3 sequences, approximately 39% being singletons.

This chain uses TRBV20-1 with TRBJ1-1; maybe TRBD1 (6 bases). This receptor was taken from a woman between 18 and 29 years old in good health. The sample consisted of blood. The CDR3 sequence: CSAPHRWDTKILMNTEAFF. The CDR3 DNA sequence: TGCAGTGCTCCACACCGCTGGGACACCAAAATCTTAATGAACACTGAAGCTTTCTTT.